Listed below are T cell receptor beta chains from one sample, sequenced in a study of blood T cell repertoires in COVID-19. Profiling relied on immunoSEQ multiplex PCR, and the TCRdb table lists in-frame clones only, not all of them. The sample comprises approximately 150,000 clones, 79% of which are singletons, and approximately 8.6% rests with the top ten. The sample consisted of peripheral blood. The receptors derive from a man in his fifties or sixties with active or convalescent COVID-19. Both conserved end residues are part of each CDR3. The D gene is left open where the match is weak. Clone sizes are given selectively: once, few, many, or a class where the clone is expanded.

>TRBJ1-4|NA|TRBV19|NA
TGTGCCAGTAGTATATCTCGAACGCTTGAGATTGAAAAACTGTTTTTT
CASSISRTLEIEKLFF
>TRBJ2-3|NA|TRBV18|NA
TGTGCCAGCTCACCACCCTCTAGTTTGGATACGCAGTATTTT
CASSPPSSLDTQYF
>TRBJ2-1|NA|TRBV24-1|NA
TGTGCCACCAGTGATCCGCAGGGGAACAATGAGCAGTTCTTC
CATSDPQGNNEQFF
>TRBJ2-7|NA|TRBV18|TRBD2
TGTGCCAGCTCAATACCGGGAGGTAACGACGAGCAGTACTTC
CASSIPGGNDEQYF
>TRBJ2-5|NA|TRBV7-6|NA
TGTGCCAGCAGCTTAGAGGGGTCTAGCGCGCCTGGAGGCGAGACCCAGTACTTC
CASSLEGSSAPGGETQYF
>TRBJ2-1|NA|TRBV27|TRBD2
TGTGCCAGCACCAATTGGGGGACTAGACTCAATGAGCAGTTCTTC
CASTNWGTRLNEQFF
>TRBJ1-5|few|TRBV5-1|NA
TGCGCCAGCAGCTTGGCCCAGGGCGGCAATCAGCCCCAGCATTTT
CASSLAQGGNQPQHF
>TRBJ1-1|NA|TRBV5-1|NA
TGCGCCAGCAGCTTGTACTCTAACGCTGAAGCTTTCTTT
CASSLYSNAEAFF
>TRBJ2-2|NA|TRBV6-5|TRBD2
TGTGCCAGCAGATACCTAGCGGGGAACACCGGGGAGCTGTTTTTT
CASRYLAGNTGELFF
>TRBJ2-5|NA|TRBV6-1|TRBD1
TGTGCCAGCAGTGAACTCGACAGGGGGCACGAGACCCAGTACTTC
CASSELDRGHETQYF
>TRBJ1-1|NA|TRBV6-5|NA
TGTGCCAGCAGTTACGGGAGAAACACTGAAGCTTTCTTT
CASSYGRNTEAFF
>TRBJ1-5|NA|TRBV30|NA
TGTGCCTGGAGTCCCTGTAGCGAATATAGCAATCAGCCCCAGCATTTT
CAWSPCSEYSNQPQHF
>TRBJ2-7|NA|TRBV3-1/TRBV3-2|NA
TGTGCCAGCAGCCAAGGACACAGAACTGACTACGAGCAGTACTTC
CASSQGHRTDYEQYF
>TRBJ2-7|NA|TRBV6-5|NA
TGTGCCAGCAGTTACGTGGGCAGTTCCTACGAGCAGTACTTC
CASSYVGSSYEQYF
>TRBJ2-7|NA|TRBV28|NA
TGTGCCAGCAGTTTAAGGGGCCCCTACGAGCAGTACTTC
CASSLRGPYEQYF
>TRBJ1-2|NA|TRBV23-1|NA
TGCGCCAGCAGTCAATTTCGCCCCGACAGGTCCTATGGCTACACCTTC
CASSQFRPDRSYGYTF
>TRBJ2-1|NA|TRBV28|NA
TGTGCCAGCAGTTTGCAAACTAGAGGTGAGCAGTTCTTC
CASSLQTRGEQFF
>TRBJ2-2|NA|TRBV28|NA
TGTGCCAGCAGGAGGCCAACTGGACAGTACCGGGAGCTGTTTTTT
CASRRPTGQYRELFF
>TRBJ2-2|NA|TRBV5-1|TRBD1
TGCGCCAGCAGCGTGACCGGGACAGGGGACACCGGGGAGCTGTTTTTT
CASSVTGTGDTGELFF